This entry concerns a single T cell receptor (beta chain). No antigen is known for it. The data were obtained in a study of vaccination and CD4 T cells after COVID-19. CD4+ T cells that had been cultured provided DNA sequenced with the Oncomine TCR Beta short-read assay. TCRdb recomputed calls from the PCR reads with MiXCR, one row per CDR3 protein. The data show approximately 10,000 distinct CDR3 sequences, over 60% seen once. This CDR3 is built from 14 residues. CDR1 and CDR2 (germline): ENHRY, SYGVKD. The V and J ends lost 10 bases and 4 bases respectively, with 19 bases between them. Stated treatment: roughly ten-day PBMC culture with coronavirus spike peptide pools or control peptides (ViraFEST assay).

The material sequenced was CD4+ T cells from blood, cultured in vitro. This TCR came from a human donor who had recovered from COVID-19. V is TRBV10-3 and J is TRBJ1-1; a weak D match, TRBD1 (6 bases). This CDR3 is CATLETGVFTEAFF. As DNA, the CDR3 is TGTGCCACTCTCGAGACAGGAGTTTTCACTGAAGCTTTCTTT.